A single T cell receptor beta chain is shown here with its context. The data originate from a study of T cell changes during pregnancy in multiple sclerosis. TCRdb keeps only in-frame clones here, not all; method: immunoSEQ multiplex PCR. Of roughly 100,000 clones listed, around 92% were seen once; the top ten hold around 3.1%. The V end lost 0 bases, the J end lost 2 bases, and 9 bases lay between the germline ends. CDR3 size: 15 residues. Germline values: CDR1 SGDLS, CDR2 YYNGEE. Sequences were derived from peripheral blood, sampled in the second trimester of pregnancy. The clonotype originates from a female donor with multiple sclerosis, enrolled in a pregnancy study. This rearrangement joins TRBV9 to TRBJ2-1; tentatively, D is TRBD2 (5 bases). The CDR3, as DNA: TGTGCCAGCAGCGTAGCCGGGAACGCCTACAATGAGCAGTTCTTC. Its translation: CASSVAGNAYNEQFF.